These 6 T cell receptor beta chains originate from one sample sequenced in a study of cytomegalovirus exposure and HLA in healthy donors. The PCR was carried out with 60 Vbeta primers and 13 Jbeta primers. The repertoire was sequenced with immunoSEQ multiplex PCR; TCRdb's copy has only in-frame clones and lacks some. This table holds roughly 130,000 clones, around 79% found once. What was sequenced was PBMCs. These receptors were taken from a female donor in good health and CMV-seronegative.

The V call is TRBV10-3, the J call TRBJ1-3; D unclear. Trimming removed 8 bases at V and 0 bases at J, with 5 bases between. The germline V gene has CDR1 ENHRY and CDR2 SYGVKD. The CDR3 is 12 amino acids. The CDR3 spells CAIGDSGNTIYF. The CDR3, as DNA: TGTGCCATCGGAGACTCTGGAAACACCATATATTTT.

The chain employs TRBV7-9 and TRBJ1-1, with D possibly TRBD1 on 5 matching bases. V lost 0 bases, J lost 1 base, and 6 bases lay in between. The germline gives CDR1 SEHNR, CDR2 FQNEAQ (reference sequence). The CDR3 sequence is 14 residues long. This CDR3 reads CASSLAGANTEAFF. CDR3 sequence (DNA): TGTGCCAGCAGCTTAGCAGGGGCGAACACTGAAGCTTTCTTT.

Written as DNA, the CDR3 is TGTGCCAGCTCACCGTATTATGGGACTAGTAGCACAGATACGCAGTATTTT. It codes for CASSPYYGTSSTDTQYF. The chain employs TRBV18 and TRBJ2-3; 8 bases match TRBD2. The CDR3 totals 17 residues. Trimming cost V 3 bases and J 0 bases; bases outside gene matches: 8. Germline V gives CDR1 KGHSH, CDR2 LQKENI.

V usage is TRBV4-3 and J usage is TRBJ2-7; 11 nucleotides align to TRBD2. V was pared by 4 bases and J by 5 bases, with 4 bases of the junction left unmatched. The CDR3 spans 14 residues. In germline, CDR1 is LGHNA, CDR2 YSLEER. In DNA, the CDR3 is TGCGCCAGCAGCCTTAGCGGGGGGGTCCACGAGCAGTACTTC. Its translation: CASSLSGGVHEQYF.

The chain has TRBV6-6 and TRBJ2-1, with D possibly TRBD2 on 6 matching bases. In germline, CDR1 is MNHNY, CDR2 SVGAGI (reference sequence). The CDR3 runs 12 residues. Deletions cut 0 bases from V and 15 bases from J, with 12 bases between. CDR3 sequence reads: CASSYSGGASFF. DNA of the CDR3: TGTGCCAGCAGTTACTCGGGCGGGGCCTCGTTCTTC.

The V gene is TRBV5-1, the J gene TRBJ1-1, with D unresolved. V lost 1 base and J lost 6, with 7 bases in between. CDR1 is SGHRS, CDR2 YFSETQ, per germline. The length of the CDR3 is 12 residues. Here the CDR3 DNA reads TGCGCCAGCAGCTTGAAGGGAGCTGAAGCTTTCTTT. Translated: CASSLKGAEAFF.